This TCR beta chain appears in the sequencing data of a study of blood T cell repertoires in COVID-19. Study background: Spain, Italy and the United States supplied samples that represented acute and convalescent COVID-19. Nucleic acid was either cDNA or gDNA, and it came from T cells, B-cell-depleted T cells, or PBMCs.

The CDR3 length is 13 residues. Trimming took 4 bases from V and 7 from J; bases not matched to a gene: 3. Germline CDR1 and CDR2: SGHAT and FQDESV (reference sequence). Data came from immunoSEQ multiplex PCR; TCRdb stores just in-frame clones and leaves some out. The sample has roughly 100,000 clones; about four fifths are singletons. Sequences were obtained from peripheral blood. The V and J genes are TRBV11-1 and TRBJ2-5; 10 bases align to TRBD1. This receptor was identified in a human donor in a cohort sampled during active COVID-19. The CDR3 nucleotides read TGTGCCAGCAGCTCCGGGACAGGGGCGACCCAGTACTTC. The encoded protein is CASSSGTGATQYF.